The rows below give T cell receptor beta chains drawn from one sample of a study of blood T cell repertoires in COVID-19. Using immunoSEQ multiplex PCR, the repertoire was profiled, and TCRdb retains in-frame clones only, with some absent. Of over 95,000 clones listed, about 83% are singletons. The sequenced material came from peripheral blood. Receptors were obtained from a man between 65 and 85 years old with active or convalescent COVID-19. Both conserved end residues are part of each CDR3. Each record gives: J gene, V gene, D gene, clone size, CDR3 DNA, CDR3 protein. A D gene is named only where the DNA matches it firmly. Size tells how often a clone was seen (once, few, many) or the class of an expanded clone, and some rows leave it out.

>TRBJ1-1|TRBV6-5|TRBD1|NA
TGTGCCAGCAGTTCAACAGGGGGCCTGGACACTGAAGCTTTCTTT
CASSSTGGLDTEAFF
>TRBJ1-2|TRBV2|TRBD1|NA
TGTGCCAGCAGTGAAGTTAGGACAGGGGCTAACTATGGCTACACCTTC
CASSEVRTGANYGYTF
>TRBJ1-6|TRBV5-1|NA|once
TGCGCCAGCAGCTCCTCGACAGGAATAAATTCACCCCTCCACTTT
CASSSSTGINSPLHF
>TRBJ2-7|TRBV12-3/TRBV12-4|NA|NA
TGTGCCAGCAGTTTCGGACAGACGTACGAGCAGTACTTC
CASSFGQTYEQYF
>TRBJ1-1|TRBV28|TRBD1|NA
TGTGCCAGCAAAACAGGGGGGGAGACTGAAGCTTTCTTT
CASKTGGETEAFF
>TRBJ2-2|TRBV5-1|TRBD2|NA
TGCGCCAGCAGTCTAGCGGGGGGGCCCGGCACCGGGGAGCTGTTTTTT
CASSLAGGPGTGELFF
>TRBJ2-6|TRBV30|TRBD2|once
TGTGCCTGGGGGGAGGGTGCTGGGGCCAACGTCCTGACTTTC
CAWGEGAGANVLTF
>TRBJ2-3|TRBV5-1|NA|NA
TGCGCCAGCAGCTTGGCCGGGGCAGATACGCAGTATTTT
CASSLAGADTQYF
>TRBJ1-5|TRBV7-2|NA|NA
TGTGCCAGCAGCTTAGCCACAGCATTCCAGCCCCAGCATTTT
CASSLATAFQPQHF
>TRBJ1-2|TRBV28|TRBD1|NA
TGTGCCAGCAGCTCCGGGACAGCTAACTATGGCTACACCTTC
CASSSGTANYGYTF
>TRBJ2-2|TRBV6-2/TRBV6-3|TRBD2|NA
TGTGCCAGCAGTTACAGGAGCGGGGGCCCCAACACCGGGGAGCTGTTTTTT
CASSYRSGGPNTGELFF
>TRBJ2-3|TRBV19|NA|NA
TGTGCCAGTAGTAAAGTAGCCCCGGATACGCAGTATTTT
CASSKVAPDTQYF
>TRBJ1-1|TRBV7-9|NA|NA
TGTGCCAGCAGCTCGGTGTCATACGAAGCTTTCTTT
CASSSVSYEAFF
>TRBJ2-1|TRBV5-1|TRBD2|NA
TGCGCCAGCACTAGCGGGGGGGCCTATGAGCAGTTCTTC
CASTSGGAYEQFF
>TRBJ2-1|TRBV9|TRBD2|NA
TGTGCCAGCAGCCCCCGTTTACTAGCGGGGAGAAATGAGCAGTTCTTC
CASSPRLLAGRNEQFF
>TRBJ2-2|TRBV28|NA|NA
TGTGCCAGCAGCCTCTACCGGGAGACCGGGGAGCTGTTTTTT
CASSLYRETGELFF
>TRBJ2-3|TRBV9|TRBD2|once
TGTGCCAGCAGCGTAGCGACTAGCGCAGATACGCAGTATTTT
CASSVATSADTQYF
>TRBJ1-2|TRBV18|NA|few
TGTGCCAGCTCACCCGCAAGTTCCAGGGGTTCGGGCGGCTACACCTTC
CASSPASSRGSGGYTF
>TRBJ2-4|TRBV28|TRBD2|once
TGTGCCAGCAGTCCAGGGACTAGCGGGGGGGCCCAAAACATTCAGTACTTC
CASSPGTSGGAQNIQYF
>TRBJ2-3|TRBV28|TRBD2|NA
TGTGCCAGCAGTCCGTCTCCGGGACTAGCGGGGCGCGGAATAAGCACAGATACGCAGTATTTT
CASSPSPGLAGRGISTDTQYF
>TRBJ2-1|TRBV7-6|TRBD1|NA
TGTGCCAGCAGCCCTGGGACAGGGAACAATGAGCAGTTCTTC
CASSPGTGNNEQFF
>TRBJ2-5|TRBV21-1|NA|NA
TGTGCCAGCAGCAAAAATGGACCGGACAGGGGGGAAGAGACCCAGTACTTC
CASSKNGPDRGEETQYF
>TRBJ2-7|TRBV28|TRBD1|NA
TGTGCCAGCAGACAACAGGGGGCATCCCAGCAGTACTTC
CASRQQGASQQYF
>TRBJ2-3|TRBV5-4|NA|NA
TGTGCCAGCAGCTTGGGGCTAGGGACACCTAGCACAGATACGCAGTATTTT
CASSLGLGTPSTDTQYF
>TRBJ2-5|TRBV11-2|TRBD2|NA
TGTGCCAGCAGCTTAGATCGGGGGGGCTGGGAGACCCAGTACTTC
CASSLDRGGWETQYF
>TRBJ2-1|TRBV7-2|TRBD2|NA
TGTGCCAGCAGCTTACCCCGGGGGGGCCGCCAGCCCTACAATGAGCAGTTCTTC
CASSLPRGGRQPYNEQFF
>TRBJ1-2|TRBV10-1|NA|few
TGCGCCAGCAGGGACCACTACAGGGAGAACTATGGCTACACCTTC
CASRDHYRENYGYTF
>TRBJ2-3|TRBV7-8|TRBD1|NA
TGTGCCAGCAGCTTAGCGTGGGACAGGGGCACAGATACGCAGTATTTT
CASSLAWDRGTDTQYF
>TRBJ2-1|TRBV12-3/TRBV12-4|NA|NA
TGTGCCAGCGGATACAGGGTAGGGGAGCAGTTCTTC
CASGYRVGEQFF
>TRBJ2-1|TRBV28|TRBD2|NA
TGTGCCAGCAGAAGCGGGGGGGCTGAAATCTACAATGAGCAGTTCTTC
CASRSGGAEIYNEQFF
>TRBJ1-3|TRBV14|TRBD1|NA
TGTGCCAGCAGATTACAGGGGGCTGGAAACACCATATATTTT
CASRLQGAGNTIYF
>TRBJ2-7|TRBV7-3|NA|NA
TGTGCCAGCAGCTTAACTCGGGGTTACGAGCAGTACTTC
CASSLTRGYEQYF
>TRBJ1-1|TRBV6-1|NA|NA
TGTGCCAGCAGTGACAGGGGTAGAAGCACTGAAGCTTTCTTT
CASSDRGRSTEAFF
>TRBJ2-3|TRBV2|TRBD1|once
TGTGCCAGCAGTGGACAGGGGGGCACAGATACGCAGTATTTT
CASSGQGGTDTQYF
>TRBJ2-3|TRBV24-1|TRBD1|NA
TGTGCCACCAGTGATCCCCGACAGGGCCACTTGGATACGCAGTATTTT
CATSDPRQGHLDTQYF
>TRBJ1-3|TRBV28|NA|NA
TGTGCCAGCAGTGGGGGCCGAGGAAACACCATATATTTT
CASSGGRGNTIYF
>TRBJ1-2|TRBV18|NA|NA
TGTGCCAGCTCACCCGACTTTGCTGGGCAGGGGTCTGGCTACACCTTC
CASSPDFAGQGSGYTF
>TRBJ1-4|TRBV28|TRBD1|once
TGTGCCAGCAGTTGGACAGGGGCGACTAATGAAAAACTGTTTTTT
CASSWTGATNEKLFF
>TRBJ1-4|TRBV18|NA|NA
TGTGCCAGCTCATCCTCGAGGGCAACTAATGAAAAACTGTTTTTT
CASSSSRATNEKLFF
>TRBJ2-7|TRBV19|TRBD1|NA
TGTGCCAGTATGATCTCGACAGGGGGGTTGCACGAGCAGTACTTC
CASMISTGGLHEQYF
>TRBJ2-2|TRBV10-3|TRBD1|NA
TGTGCCACCGGCCCGACAGGGGGCAACGGGGAGCTGTTTTTT
CATGPTGGNGELFF
>TRBJ2-7|TRBV5-1|NA|NA
TGCGCCAGCAGCATCCAACCTAGCGACGAGCAGTACTTC
CASSIQPSDEQYF
>TRBJ2-7|TRBV21-1|NA|NA
TGTGCCAGCAGTAATCACGAGCCGGACAGGGAAGGAGCGGAGTACTTC
CASSNHEPDREGAEYF
>TRBJ2-5|TRBV10-2|NA|NA
TGCGCCAGCAGTGATCCCCGCGGGCAGGGGCCCCGAAAGGAGACCCAGTACTTC
CASSDPRGQGPRKETQYF
>TRBJ2-3|TRBV7-2|NA|few
TGTGCCAGCAGCTTAGCTCACAGTCGATTAAGCACAGATACGCAGTATTTT
CASSLAHSRLSTDTQYF